The rows below give T cell receptor beta chains drawn from one sample of a study of blood T cell repertoires in COVID-19. Clones were sequenced by immunoSEQ multiplex PCR, and TCRdb holds only the in-frame ones, with some missing. Counted here are approximately 230,000 clones, approximately 79% occurring once; the ten biggest clones make up approximately 4%. Sequencing used peripheral blood. The source of these receptors is a woman in her thirties or forties with active or convalescent COVID-19. The CDR3 runs from the conserved cysteine through the conserved F or W. The D gene is left open where the match is weak. Not every row has a clone size; where given, it reads once, few, many or a size class.

abundance,d_gene,j_gene,len,v_gene,CDR3nt,CDR3aa
.,TRBD1,TRBJ1-4,14,TRBV29-1,TGCAGCGTTGAAGATTGGGGACAGGGGAGAAAACTGTTTTTT,CSVEDWGQGRKLFF
once,.,TRBJ1-6,19,TRBV27,TGTGCCAGCAGTTTTACCGCCTGGGGGGGCCCGGGTAGGGATTCACCCCTCCACTTT,CASSFTAWGGPGRDSPLHF
.,TRBD1,TRBJ1-6,15,TRBV30,TGTGCCTGGAGTGGGGGGACAGGGGAAAATTCACCCCTCCACTTT,CAWSGGTGENSPLHF
.,TRBD1,TRBJ1-4,13,TRBV19,TGTGCCAGTATAGAGGGGGCGGGGGAAAAACTGTTTTTT,CASIEGAGEKLFF
.,.,TRBJ2-2,15,TRBV5-1,TGCGCCAGCAGCGACAGGTTTTTGAACACCGGGGAGCTGTTTTTT,CASSDRFLNTGELFF
.,.,TRBJ1-2,13,TRBV19,TGTGCCAGTAGGCCTATGGGGCAGGGCGGCTACACCTTC,CASRPMGQGGYTF
.,.,TRBJ1-1,14,TRBV10-3,TGTGCCATCAGTGAGTTGATTACAGGGTCACTCGCTTTCTTT,CAISELITGSLAFF
.,TRBD1,TRBJ1-1,13,TRBV27,TGTGCCAGCAGTAAAACAGGGGGAACTGAAGCTTTCTTT,CASSKTGGTEAFF
.,.,TRBJ2-3,17,TRBV4-1,TGCGCCAGCAGCCAAAAGGGGGGGCCCACTAGCACAGATACGCAGTATTTT,CASSQKGGPTSTDTQYF
few,.,TRBJ1-2,13,TRBV28,TGTGCCAGCAGCTTGGGGGGGGCCTTTGGCTACACCTTC,CASSLGGAFGYTF
once,TRBD2,TRBJ2-3,17,TRBV3-1/TRBV3-2,TGTGCCAGCAGCCATTATAGCGGGGGGGCCCACACAGATACGCAGTATTTT,CASSHYSGGAHTDTQYF
.,.,TRBJ2-2,15,TRBV5-4,TGTGCCAGCACCCTTAAAGGGGGGGGAGCCGGGGAGCTGTTTTTT,CASTLKGGGAGELFF
.,TRBD1,TRBJ1-2,16,TRBV28,TGTGCCAGCAGTTCTTATGGGACAGGGATTTTGTATGGCTACACCTTC,CASSSYGTGILYGYTF
.,TRBD1,TRBJ1-2,14,TRBV13,TGTGCCAGCAGCCGGGGACAGGGGTTTGATGGCTACACCTTC,CASSRGQGFDGYTF
.,.,TRBJ1-1,14,TRBV3-1/TRBV3-2,TGTGCCAGCAGCGCCCGTAGGGGGGGGGCTGAAGCTTTCTTT,CASSARRGGAEAFF
.,TRBD1,TRBJ1-2,14,TRBV2,TGTGCCAGCCCCCAACAGGGACAGGAGAATGGCTACACCTTC,CASPQQGQENGYTF
.,TRBD1,TRBJ2-7,12,TRBV28,TGTGCTAGCACCGGACAGGGAGGTGAGCAGTACTTC,CASTGQGGEQYF
.,.,TRBJ2-5,12,TRBV3-1/TRBV3-2,TGTGCCAGCAGCCAAACTGAAGAGACCCAGTACTTC,CASSQTEETQYF
.,.,TRBJ1-6,13,TRBV12-3/TRBV12-4,TGTGCCAGCAGAGGCGGGGGGAATTCACCCCTCCACTTT,CASRGGGNSPLHF
once,TRBD1,TRBJ1-1,13,TRBV2,TGTGCCAGCAGAAGGGGGCTAAACACTGAAGCTTTCTTT,CASRRGLNTEAFF
once,.,TRBJ2-3,13,TRBV19,TGTGCCAGTAGTATTTCAGGGGCAGATACGCAGTATTTT,CASSISGADTQYF
once,TRBD1,TRBJ1-1,14,TRBV7-9,TGTGCCAGCAGTTTAACAACTGGGACAGGTGAAGCTTTCTTT,CASSLTTGTGEAFF